These 20 T cell receptor beta chains were all obtained from the same sample, sequenced in a study of blood T cell repertoires in COVID-19. The data were produced by immunoSEQ multiplex PCR, yet TCRdb's version contains in-frame clones alone and is incomplete. The sample contains over 85,000 clones, 70% to 90% of which appear only once. Sequencing was carried out using peripheral blood. The source of these receptors is a man aged 50 to 59 with acute or convalescent COVID-19.

The chain links TRBV3-1 (or the pseudogene TRBV3-2) to TRBJ1-6; no clear D gene. Germline CDR1 and CDR2: LGHDT and YNNKEL (reference sequence). CDR3 size: 14 residues. V lost 1 base, J lost 5 bases, and 6 bases lay in between. As DNA, the CDR3 is TGTGCCAGCAGCCAAGCCCAGAATAATTCACCCCTCCACTTT. Translated, it gives CASSQAQNNSPLHF.

J is TRBJ1-1 and V is TRBV19; 9 bases are shared with TRBD1. The CDR3 has 15 residues. V shed 4 bases and J 4 bases; nucleotides not matched to a gene: 7. Germline CDR1 and CDR2: LNHDA and SQIVND (reference sequence). The CDR3 DNA is TGTGCCAGTAGTAGGTTTACAGGGGGCGCCACTGAAGCTTTCTTT. It is translated as CASSRFTGGATEAFF.

V usage is TRBV18 and J usage is TRBJ1-4, with D maybe TRBD1 (5 bases). Germline V gene sequence: CDR1 KGHSH, CDR2 LQKENI. This CDR3 has 16 amino acids. Trimming took off 1 base at V and 6 bases at J, with 15 bases between the two ends. The CDR3 reads CASSPLYEDKHEKLFF. The DNA of the CDR3 is TGTGCCAGCTCACCACTTTATGAGGACAAACATGAAAAACTGTTTTTT.

The rearrangement joins TRBV19 to TRBJ2-7; possible D gene TRBD1, 6 bases. The length of the CDR3 is 14 residues. CDR1 is LNHDA, CDR2 SQIVND, per germline (reference sequence). Trimming took 6 bases from V and 6 from J, leaving 18 bases between them. The CDR3 bases are TGTGCCAGTAGGCACAGGGTAGAGAAGGGCGAGCAGTACTTC. Residues: CASRHRVEKGEQYF.

This clone was picked up many times. This rearrangement joins TRBV4-3 to TRBJ2-7, with 8 bases lining up with TRBD2. V shed 0 bases, J shed 7 bases, and the junction held 14 bases outside the gene matches. Germline values: CDR1 LGHNA, CDR2 YSLEER. This CDR3 comprises 17 residues. CDR3 bases: TGCGCCAGCAGCCAAGAGGGTCCGACGGGAGGGGCCAAAGAGCAGTACTTC. It specifies CASSQEGPTGGAKEQYF.

The rearrangement links TRBV24-1 to TRBJ2-7; tentative D call: TRBD1 (5 bases). Looked up from germline, CDR1 is KGHDR and CDR2 is SFDVKD. With 3 bases removed from V and 7 bases from J, the gap between germline ends came to 12 bases. The CDR3 covers 13 residues. CDR3: CATSDPRQYEQYF. CDR3 DNA: TGTGCCACCAGTGATCCGAGACAGTATGAGCAGTACTTC.

The chain recombines TRBV6-6 with TRBJ1-5; a weak D match, TRBD1 (6 bases). The germline V gene encodes CDR1 MNHNY and CDR2 SVGAGI (reference sequence). CDR3 size: 15 residues. Deletions cut 11 bases from V and 1 base from J, with 18 bases between. The CDR3 DNA is TGTGCCGGAGGGGGGGCCCTTTTGAGCAATCAGCCCCAGCATTTT. It is translated as CAGGGALLSNQPQHF.

This chain uses TRBV2 with TRBJ1-2; D perhaps matches TRBD1 (5 bases). V was clipped by 7 bases and J by 5 bases, with 17 bases between them. This CDR3 region has 14 residues. Germline V gene sequence: CDR1 SNHLY, CDR2 FYNNEI. CDR3 amino acids: CASMYTQVIYGYTF. The CDR3 DNA follows: TGTGCCAGCATGTATACACAGGTCATATATGGCTACACCTTC.

The chain links TRBV6-5 to TRBJ1-1, with a weak D call TRBD1 (6 bases). CDR3 size: 13 residues. V was trimmed by 6 bases and J by 1 base, leaving 9 bases between them. Per germline, CDR1 MNHEY and CDR2 SVGAGI. This CDR3 is CASRRQANTEAFF. The CDR3 DNA is TGTGCCAGCAGGCGACAGGCGAACACTGAAGCTTTCTTT.

The rearrangement joins TRBV19 to TRBJ1-5; 7 bases align to TRBD1. The trim removed 9 bases at V and 5 bases at J, leaving 10 bases unmatched. CDR3 length: 14 residues. Germline-derived CDR1 and CDR2 are LNHDA and SQIVND (reference sequence). The CDR3 region is CARRSPGGHQPQHF. The CDR3, as DNA: TGTGCCAGGAGGTCCCCAGGGGGGCATCAGCCCCAGCATTTT.

The chain links TRBV2 to TRBJ1-1, with D unresolved. The CDR3 is 12 amino acids. Trimming pared 6 bases from V and 7 bases from J, leaving 12 bases between. Germline-derived CDR1 and CDR2 are SNHLY and FYNNEI. This CDR3 is CASSVQALEAFF. DNA of the CDR3: TGTGCCAGCAGCGTTCAGGCTCTTGAAGCTTTCTTT.

The count of this clone is one. This rearrangement joins TRBV7-4 to TRBJ2-1, with TRBD1 as a possible D gene (6 bases). The CDR3 runs 19 residues. The V gene's germline CDR1 is SGHVT and CDR2 SQSDAQ. The germline V and J ends were trimmed by 5 bases and 0 bases, with 23 bases remaining between them. CDR3 nucleotides: TGTGCCAGCAGCCCGAAACAGGGTGACCCCTACAGCTCCTACAATGAGCAGTTCTTC. As protein: CASSPKQGDPYSSYNEQFF.

The rearrangement joins TRBV7-8 to TRBJ2-7; 7 nucleotides match TRBD2. With 5 bases clipped from V and 3 bases from J, the junction kept 10 bases outside the gene matches. This CDR3 is 15 amino acids long. In germline, CDR1 is SGHVS, CDR2 FQNEAQ. CDR3 loop: CASSLLPSGIYEQYF. In nucleotides, the CDR3 is TGTGCCAGCAGCCTACTTCCTAGCGGAATCTACGAGCAGTACTTC.

This chain links TRBV7-8 with TRBJ1-2; D might be TRBD1 (5 bases). This CDR3 has 14 amino acids. Trimming took off 2 bases at V and 3 bases at J, with 10 bases between the two ends. CDR1 and CDR2 (germline): SGHVS, FQNEAQ. The CDR3 sequence: CASSLQGKDYGYTF. In DNA, the CDR3 is TGTGCCAGCAGCTTACAGGGTAAAGACTATGGCTACACCTTC.

The CDR3 bases are TGTGCCAGCAGAGTGAGCGGGGTTGGGTCAGATACGCAGTATTTT. Amino acid sequence: CASRVSGVGSDTQYF. The V gene is TRBV6-6, the J gene TRBJ2-3, with 7 bases fitting TRBD2. Germline CDR1 is MNHNY and CDR2 is SVGAGI (reference sequence). This CDR3 spans 15 amino acids. V lost 6 bases, J lost 4 bases, and 10 bases stayed unmatched.

The chain is built from TRBV27 and TRBJ2-3; D possibly corresponds to TRBD2 (5 bases). V lost 6 bases and J lost 4, with 14 bases in between. CDR1 and CDR2 (germline): MNHEY, SMNVEV (reference sequence). CDR3 length: 14 amino acids. The CDR3 DNA reads TGTGCCAGCAGCCTCCGGGGAGCGGCAGATACGCAGTATTTT. Translation gives CASSLRGAADTQYF.

This clone was seen only a few times. This chain joins TRBV28 and TRBJ2-5; D gene ambiguous. The V gene's germline CDR1 is MDHEN and CDR2 SYDVKM. The V and J ends lost 4 bases and 5 bases respectively, with 8 bases between them. This CDR3 comprises 12 residues. The CDR3 sequence: CASSSLVETQYF. In DNA form, the CDR3 reads TGTGCCAGCAGTTCCCTTGTGGAGACCCAGTACTTC.

The CDR3 DNA follows: TGTGCCTGGAGTCCAGGGACAGGGGCGGGTGAGCAGTACTTC. Residues: CAWSPGTGAGEQYF. This chain joins TRBV30 and TRBJ2-7; 10 bases map to TRBD1. The CDR3 is 14 residues long. Germline CDR1 GTSNPN, CDR2 SVGIG (reference sequence). With 2 bases clipped from V and 7 bases from J, the junction kept 8 bases outside the gene matches.

The V and J genes are TRBV27 and TRBJ1-1, with D tentatively TRBD1 (6 bases). CDR3 length: 14 residues. In germline, CDR1 is MNHEY, CDR2 SMNVEV (reference sequence). V was pared by 2 bases and J by 10 bases, with 17 bases between. Here the CDR3 reads CASSLNSGVRGAFF. The CDR3 DNA is TGTGCCAGCAGTTTAAATTCAGGGGTTCGGGGAGCTTTCTTT.

The V and J genes are TRBV29-1 and TRBJ1-5, with a possible D match to TRBD1 (5 bases). Germline CDR1 SQVTM, CDR2 ANQGSEA. CDR3 length equals 13 residues. Trimming took 5 bases from V and 2 from J, leaving 10 bases between them. CDR3 region: CSVQGRGNQPQHF. In DNA form, the CDR3 reads TGCAGCGTTCAGGGTAGAGGCAATCAGCCCCAGCATTTT.